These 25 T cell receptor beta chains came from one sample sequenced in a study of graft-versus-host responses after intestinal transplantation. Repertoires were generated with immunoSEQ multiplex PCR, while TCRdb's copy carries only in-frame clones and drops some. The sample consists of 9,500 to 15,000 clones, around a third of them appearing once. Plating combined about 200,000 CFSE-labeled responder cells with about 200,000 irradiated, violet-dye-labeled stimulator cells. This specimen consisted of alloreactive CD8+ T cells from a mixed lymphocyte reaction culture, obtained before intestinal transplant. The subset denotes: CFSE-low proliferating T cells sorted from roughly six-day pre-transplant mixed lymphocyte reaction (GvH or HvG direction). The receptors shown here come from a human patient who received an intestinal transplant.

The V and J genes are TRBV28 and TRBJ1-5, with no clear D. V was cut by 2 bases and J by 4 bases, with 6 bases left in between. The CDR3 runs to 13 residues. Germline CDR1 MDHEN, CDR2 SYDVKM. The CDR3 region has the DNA TGTGCCAGCAGTTTAGGGTCTAATCAGCCCCAGCATTTT. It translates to CASSLGSNQPQHF.

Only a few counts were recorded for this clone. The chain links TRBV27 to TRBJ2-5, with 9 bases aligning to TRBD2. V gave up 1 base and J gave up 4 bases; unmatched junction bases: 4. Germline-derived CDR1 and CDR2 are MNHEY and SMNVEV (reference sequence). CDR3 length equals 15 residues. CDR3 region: CASSLYVSGRETQYF. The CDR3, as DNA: TGTGCCAGCAGTTTATATGTTAGCGGGAGAGAGACCCAGTACTTC.

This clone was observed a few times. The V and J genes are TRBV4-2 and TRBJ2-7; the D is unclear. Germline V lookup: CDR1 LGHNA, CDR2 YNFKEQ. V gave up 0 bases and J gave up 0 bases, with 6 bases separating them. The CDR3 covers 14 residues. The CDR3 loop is CASSQEPSSYEQYF. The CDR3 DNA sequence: TGTGCCAGCAGCCAAGAACCCAGCTCCTACGAGCAGTACTTC.

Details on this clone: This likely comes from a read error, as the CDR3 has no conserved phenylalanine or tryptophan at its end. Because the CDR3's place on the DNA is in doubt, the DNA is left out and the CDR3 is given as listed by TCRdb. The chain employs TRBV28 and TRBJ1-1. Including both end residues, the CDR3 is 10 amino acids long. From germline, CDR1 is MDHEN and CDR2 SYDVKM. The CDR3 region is CASIPWGGRR.

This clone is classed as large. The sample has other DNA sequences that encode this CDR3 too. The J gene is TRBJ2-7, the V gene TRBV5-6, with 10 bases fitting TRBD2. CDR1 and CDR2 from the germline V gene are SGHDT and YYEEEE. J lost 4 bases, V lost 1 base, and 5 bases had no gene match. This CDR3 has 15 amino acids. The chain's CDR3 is CASSLSSGSRYEQYF. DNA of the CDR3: TGTGCCAGCAGCTTGTCTAGCGGGAGTAGGTACGAGCAGTACTTC.

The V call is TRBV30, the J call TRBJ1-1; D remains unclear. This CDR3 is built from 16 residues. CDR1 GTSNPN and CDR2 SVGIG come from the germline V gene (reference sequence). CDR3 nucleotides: TGTGCTTGGGGAGTCTGGGTTAGGGTTATGAACACTGAAGCTTTCTTT. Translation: CAWGVWVRVMNTEAFF.

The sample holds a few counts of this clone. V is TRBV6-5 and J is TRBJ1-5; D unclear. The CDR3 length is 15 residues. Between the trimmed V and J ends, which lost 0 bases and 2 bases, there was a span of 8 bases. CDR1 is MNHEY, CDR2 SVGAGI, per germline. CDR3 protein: CASSYSMAGNQPQHF. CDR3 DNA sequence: TGTGCCAGCAGTTACTCGATGGCGGGCAATCAGCCCCAGCATTTT.

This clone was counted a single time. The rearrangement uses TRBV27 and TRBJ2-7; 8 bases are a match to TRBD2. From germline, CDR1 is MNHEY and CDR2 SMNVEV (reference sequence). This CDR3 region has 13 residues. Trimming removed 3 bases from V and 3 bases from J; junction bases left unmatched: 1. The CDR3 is CASSFAGGYEQYF. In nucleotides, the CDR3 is TGTGCCAGCAGTTTCGCGGGAGGCTACGAGCAGTACTTC.

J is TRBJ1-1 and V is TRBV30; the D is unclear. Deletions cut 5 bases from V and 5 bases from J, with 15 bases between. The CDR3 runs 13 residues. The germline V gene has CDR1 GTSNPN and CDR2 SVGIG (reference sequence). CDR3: CAWESDRRTEAFF. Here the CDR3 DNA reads TGTGCCTGGGAATCTGACCGGAGAACTGAAGCTTTCTTT.

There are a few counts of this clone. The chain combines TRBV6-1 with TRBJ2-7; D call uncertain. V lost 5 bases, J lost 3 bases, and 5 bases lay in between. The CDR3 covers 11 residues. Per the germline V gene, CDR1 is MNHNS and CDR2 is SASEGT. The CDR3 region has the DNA TGTGCCAGCAGTTGGGGCTACGAGCAGTACTTC. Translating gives CASSWGYEQYF.

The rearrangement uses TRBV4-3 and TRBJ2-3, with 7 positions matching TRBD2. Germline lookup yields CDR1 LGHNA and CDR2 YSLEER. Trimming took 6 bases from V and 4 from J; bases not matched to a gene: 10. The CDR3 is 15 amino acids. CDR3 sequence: CASRPRAGVADTQYF. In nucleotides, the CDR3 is TGCGCCAGCAGACCGAGGGCGGGAGTTGCAGATACGCAGTATTTT.

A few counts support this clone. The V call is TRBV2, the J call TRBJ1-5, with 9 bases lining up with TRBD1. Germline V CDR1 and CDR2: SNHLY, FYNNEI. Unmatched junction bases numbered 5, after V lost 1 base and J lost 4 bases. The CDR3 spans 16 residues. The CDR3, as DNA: TGTGCCAGCAGTGAAGGTTGGGGGACAGGGAATCAGCCCCAGCATTTT. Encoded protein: CASSEGWGTGNQPQHF.

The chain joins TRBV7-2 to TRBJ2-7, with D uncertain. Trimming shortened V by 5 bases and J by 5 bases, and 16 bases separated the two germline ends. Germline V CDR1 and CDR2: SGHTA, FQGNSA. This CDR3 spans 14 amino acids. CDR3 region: CASSGAYAINEQYF. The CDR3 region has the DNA TGTGCCAGCAGCGGTGCCTATGCAATTAACGAGCAGTACTTC.

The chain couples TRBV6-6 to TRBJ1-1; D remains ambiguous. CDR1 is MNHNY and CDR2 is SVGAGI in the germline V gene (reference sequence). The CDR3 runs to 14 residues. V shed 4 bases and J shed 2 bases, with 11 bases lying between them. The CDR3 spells CASSLSGLNTEAFF. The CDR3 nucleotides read TGTGCCAGCAGTTTGTCCGGCCTTAACACTGAAGCTTTCTTT.

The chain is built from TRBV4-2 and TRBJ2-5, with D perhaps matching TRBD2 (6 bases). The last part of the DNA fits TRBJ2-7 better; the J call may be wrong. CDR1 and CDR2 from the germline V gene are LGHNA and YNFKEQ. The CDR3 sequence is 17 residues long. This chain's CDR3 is CASSQDGWGVGSYEQYF. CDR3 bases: TGTGCCAGCAGCCAAGATGGTTGGGGGGTTGGGTCCTACGAGCAGTACTTC.

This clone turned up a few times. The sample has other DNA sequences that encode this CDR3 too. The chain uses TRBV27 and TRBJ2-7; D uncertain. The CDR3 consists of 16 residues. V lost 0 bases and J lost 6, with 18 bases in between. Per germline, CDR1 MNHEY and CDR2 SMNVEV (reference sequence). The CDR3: CASSLSVARPTLEQYF. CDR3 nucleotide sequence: TGTGCCAGCAGTTTATCGGTGGCCAGGCCAACTCTCGAGCAGTACTTC.

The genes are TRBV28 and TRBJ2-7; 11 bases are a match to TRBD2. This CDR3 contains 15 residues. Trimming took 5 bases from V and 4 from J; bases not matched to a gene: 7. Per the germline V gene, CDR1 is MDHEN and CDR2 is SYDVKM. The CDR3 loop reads CASSPLAGGPYEQYF. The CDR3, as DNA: TGTGCCAGCAGTCCCTTAGCGGGAGGGCCGTACGAGCAGTACTTC.

The CDR3 DNA reads as TGCACCAGCAGCCACCTGGGGGGGACTAGCGGGAGGTTAAACAATGAGCAGTTCTTC. Protein: CTSSHLGGTSGRLNNEQFF. V usage is TRBV1 and J usage is TRBJ2-1; the table's D call, TRBD2, has no DNA check behind it. TRBV1 has pseudogene status. The CDR3 runs 19 residues.

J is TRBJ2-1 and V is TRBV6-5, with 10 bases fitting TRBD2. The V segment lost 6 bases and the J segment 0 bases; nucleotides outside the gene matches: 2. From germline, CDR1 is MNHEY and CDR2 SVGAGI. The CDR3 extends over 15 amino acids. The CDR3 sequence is CASSTSGTSYNEQFF. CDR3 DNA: TGTGCCAGCAGCACTAGCGGGACCTCCTACAATGAGCAGTTCTTC.

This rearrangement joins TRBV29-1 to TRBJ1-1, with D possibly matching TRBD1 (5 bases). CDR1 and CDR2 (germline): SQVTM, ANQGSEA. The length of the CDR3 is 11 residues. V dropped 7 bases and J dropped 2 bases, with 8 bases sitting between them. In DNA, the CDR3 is TGCAGCGCCCAGGGCAACACTGAAGCTTTCTTT. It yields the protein CSAQGNTEAFF.

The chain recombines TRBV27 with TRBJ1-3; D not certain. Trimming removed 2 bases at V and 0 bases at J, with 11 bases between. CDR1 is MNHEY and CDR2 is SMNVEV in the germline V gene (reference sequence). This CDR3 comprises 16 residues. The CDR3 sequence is CASSLKALFSGNTIYF. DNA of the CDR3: TGTGCCAGCAGTTTAAAGGCCCTGTTCTCTGGAAACACCATATATTTT.

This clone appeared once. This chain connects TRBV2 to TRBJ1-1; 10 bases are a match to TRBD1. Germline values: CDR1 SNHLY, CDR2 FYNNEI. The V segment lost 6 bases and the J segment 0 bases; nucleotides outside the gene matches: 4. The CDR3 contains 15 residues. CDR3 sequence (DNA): TGTGCCAGCAGCCCGACAGGGGGCTTGAACACTGAAGCTTTCTTT. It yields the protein CASSPTGGLNTEAFF.

The CDR3 spells CASSMGGQAYEQYF. As DNA, the CDR3 is TGTGCCAGTAGTATGGGGGGACAAGCCTACGAGCAGTACTTC. The chain uses TRBV19 and TRBJ2-7, with D perhaps assigned TRBD1 or TRBD2 (6 bases each). The germline gives CDR1 LNHDA, CDR2 SQIVND (reference sequence). V gave up 3 bases and J gave up 2 bases, with 11 bases separating them. The CDR3 contains 14 residues.

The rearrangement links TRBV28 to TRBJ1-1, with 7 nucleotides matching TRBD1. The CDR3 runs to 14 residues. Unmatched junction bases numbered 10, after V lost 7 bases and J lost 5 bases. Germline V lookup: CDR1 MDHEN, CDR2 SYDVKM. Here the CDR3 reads CASNDGRGGTEAFF. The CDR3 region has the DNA TGTGCCAGCAATGATGGCAGGGGGGGAACTGAAGCTTTCTTT.

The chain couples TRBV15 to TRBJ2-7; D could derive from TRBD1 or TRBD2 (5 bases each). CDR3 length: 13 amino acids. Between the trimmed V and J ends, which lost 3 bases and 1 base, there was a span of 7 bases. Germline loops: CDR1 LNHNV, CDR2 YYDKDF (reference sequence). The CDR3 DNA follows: TGTGCCACCAGCAGGGGGGAATCCTACGAGCAGTACTTC. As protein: CATSRGESYEQYF.